The clone carrying this T cell receptor (beta chain) has more than one count but fewer than ten. Its antigen is undetermined. The sample belongs to a study of T cells after yellow fever vaccination. Whole-study context: Preparation of fractions with low cell numbers was performed using SMART-Seq v4 Ultra Low Input. Study observations and caveats: Most clones from primary vaccination resurfaced after the booster (approximately 97% CD4, approximately 87% CD8). Faster peaking, at day 5 versus 15, marked a secondary response that was weaker.

The TCR cDNA carried a universal primer site and UMIs from 5'RACE template switching. Each CDR3 protein gets one entry after TCRdb re-called the 5' RACE reads with MiXCR. The profile shows hundreds of thousands of distinct CDR3 sequences, roughly 8.3% of them singletons. This specimen consisted of PBMCs, obtained more than 35 days after the first yellow fever vaccination. This clonotype was sampled from a man aged 18 to 35 who received the YFV17D yellow fever vaccine.

The CDR3 loop reads CASSLERTASSTDTQYF. CDR3 sequence (DNA): TGTGCCAGCAGCTTAGAGCGGACCGCCAGTAGCACAGATACGCAGTATTTT. The genes are TRBV11-3 and TRBJ2-3; no clear D gene. Trimming took 0 bases from V and 0 from J, leaving 13 bases between them. Germline lookup yields CDR1 SGHNT and CDR2 YENEEA. There are 17 residues in the CDR3.